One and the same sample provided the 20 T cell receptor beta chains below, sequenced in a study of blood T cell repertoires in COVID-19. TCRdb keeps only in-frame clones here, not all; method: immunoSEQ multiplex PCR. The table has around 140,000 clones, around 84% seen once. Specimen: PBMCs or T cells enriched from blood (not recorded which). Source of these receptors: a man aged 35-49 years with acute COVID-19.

CDR3 sequence reads: CASSTGETEAFF. The CDR3 nucleotides read TGTGCCAGCAGTACGGGTGAGACTGAAGCTTTCTTT. The rearrangement joins TRBV6-5 to TRBJ1-1; D gene unclear. Germline V gene lookup returns CDR1 MNHEY and CDR2 SVGAGI. This CDR3 comprises 12 residues. The V gene lost 5 bases and the J gene lost 5 bases, with 9 bases spanning the gap.

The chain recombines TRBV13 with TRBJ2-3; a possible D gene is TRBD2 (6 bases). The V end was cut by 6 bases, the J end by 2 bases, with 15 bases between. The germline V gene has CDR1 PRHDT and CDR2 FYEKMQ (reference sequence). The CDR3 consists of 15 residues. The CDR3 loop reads CASSPRGRHTDTQYF. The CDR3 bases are TGTGCCAGCAGTCCCCGGGGGAGACACACAGATACGCAGTATTTT.

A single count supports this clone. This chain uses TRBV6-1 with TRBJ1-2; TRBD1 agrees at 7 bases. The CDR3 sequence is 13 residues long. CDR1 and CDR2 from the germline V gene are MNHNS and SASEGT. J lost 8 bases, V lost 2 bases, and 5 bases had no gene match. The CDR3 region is CASSERGQRGYTF. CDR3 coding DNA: TGTGCCAGCAGTGAAAGGGGACAGAGGGGCTACACCTTC.

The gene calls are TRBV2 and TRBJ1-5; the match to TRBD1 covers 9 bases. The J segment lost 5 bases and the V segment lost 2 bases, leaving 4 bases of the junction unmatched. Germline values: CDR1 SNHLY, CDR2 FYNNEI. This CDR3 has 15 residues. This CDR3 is CASSERQGEDQPQHF. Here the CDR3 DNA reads TGTGCCAGCAGTGAAAGACAGGGGGAGGATCAGCCCCAGCATTTT.

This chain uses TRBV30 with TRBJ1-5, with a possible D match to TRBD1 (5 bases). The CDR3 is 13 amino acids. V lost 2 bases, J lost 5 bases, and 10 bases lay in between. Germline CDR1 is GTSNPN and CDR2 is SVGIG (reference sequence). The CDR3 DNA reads TGTGCCTGGAGTAGGGGAATGGATCAGCCCCAGCATTTT. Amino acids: CAWSRGMDQPQHF.

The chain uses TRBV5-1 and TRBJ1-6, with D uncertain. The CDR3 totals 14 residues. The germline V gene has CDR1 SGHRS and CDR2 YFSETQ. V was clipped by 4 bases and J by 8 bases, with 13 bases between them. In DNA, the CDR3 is TGCGCCAGCAGCCCCGGCGGGGTGGATTCACCCCTCCACTTT. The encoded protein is CASSPGGVDSPLHF.

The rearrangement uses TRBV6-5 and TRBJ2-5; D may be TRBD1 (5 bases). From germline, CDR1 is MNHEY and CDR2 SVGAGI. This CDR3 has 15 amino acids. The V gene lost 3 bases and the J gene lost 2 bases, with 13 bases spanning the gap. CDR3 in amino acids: CASSYSFTGQETQYF. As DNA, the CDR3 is TGTGCCAGCAGTTATTCTTTTACAGGTCAAGAGACCCAGTACTTC.

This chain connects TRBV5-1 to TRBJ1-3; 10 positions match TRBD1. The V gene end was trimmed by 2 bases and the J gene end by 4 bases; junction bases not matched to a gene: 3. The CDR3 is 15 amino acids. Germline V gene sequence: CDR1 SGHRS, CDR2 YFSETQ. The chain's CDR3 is CASSFGTGAGNTIYF. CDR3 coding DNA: TGCGCCAGCAGCTTCGGGACAGGGGCGGGAAACACCATATATTTT.

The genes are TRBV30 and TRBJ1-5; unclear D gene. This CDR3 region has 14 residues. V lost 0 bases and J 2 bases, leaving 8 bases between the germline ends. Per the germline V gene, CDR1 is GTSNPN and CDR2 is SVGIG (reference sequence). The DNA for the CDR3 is TGTGCCTGGAGTGTATTGGCAGGCAATCAGCCCCAGCATTTT. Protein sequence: CAWSVLAGNQPQHF.

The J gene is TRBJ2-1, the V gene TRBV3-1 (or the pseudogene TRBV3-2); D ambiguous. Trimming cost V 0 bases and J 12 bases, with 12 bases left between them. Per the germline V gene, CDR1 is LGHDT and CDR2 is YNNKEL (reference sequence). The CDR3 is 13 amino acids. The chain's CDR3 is CASSQDGGYGQFF. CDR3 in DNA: TGTGCCAGCAGCCAAGATGGCGGCTACGGGCAGTTCTTC.

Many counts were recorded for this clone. CDR3 DNA: TGTGCCAGCAGTGAATTCAGTTTCTCCGAAAGCAATCAGCCCCAGCATTTT. Protein: CASSEFSFSESNQPQHF. The genes are TRBV6-1 and TRBJ1-5; D uncertain. The CDR3 runs 17 residues. V was shortened by 2 bases and J by 1 base, with 15 bases between the two germline ends. Germline V lookup: CDR1 MNHNS, CDR2 SASEGT.

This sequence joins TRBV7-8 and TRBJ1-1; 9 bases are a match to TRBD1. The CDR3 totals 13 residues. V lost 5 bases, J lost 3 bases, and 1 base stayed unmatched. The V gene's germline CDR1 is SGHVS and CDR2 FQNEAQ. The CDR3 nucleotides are TGTGCCAGCAGCCGGGACAGGGACACTGAAGCTTTCTTT. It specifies CASSRDRDTEAFF.

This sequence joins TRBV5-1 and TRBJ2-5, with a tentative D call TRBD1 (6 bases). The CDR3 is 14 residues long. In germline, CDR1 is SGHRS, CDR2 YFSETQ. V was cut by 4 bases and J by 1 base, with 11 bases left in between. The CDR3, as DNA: TGCGCCAGCAGCGTAGGCAGGGGCCAAGAGACCCAGTACTTC. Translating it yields CASSVGRGQETQYF.

In DNA form, the CDR3 reads TGCGCCAGCAGCCAAGAAACGGGCAATCAGCCCCAGCATTTT. Its translation: CASSQETGNQPQHF. The chain joins TRBV4-1 to TRBJ1-5, with D unclear. This CDR3 has 14 residues. Deletions cut 0 bases from V and 2 bases from J, with 5 bases between. CDR1 and CDR2 from the germline V gene are MGHRA and YSYEKL.

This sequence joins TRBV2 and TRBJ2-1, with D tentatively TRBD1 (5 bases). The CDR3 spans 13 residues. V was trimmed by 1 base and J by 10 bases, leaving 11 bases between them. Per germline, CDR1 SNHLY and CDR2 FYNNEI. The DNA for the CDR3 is TGTGCCAGCAGTGAAGGGCAGGGTGGAGAGCAGTTCTTC. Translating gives CASSEGQGGEQFF.

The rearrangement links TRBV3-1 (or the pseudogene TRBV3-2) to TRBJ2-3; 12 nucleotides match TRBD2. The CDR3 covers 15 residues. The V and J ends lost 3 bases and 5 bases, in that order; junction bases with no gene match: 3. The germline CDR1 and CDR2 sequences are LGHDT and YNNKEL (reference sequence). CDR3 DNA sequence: TGTGCCAGCAGCCACGCGGGACTAGCGGGAGATACGCAGTATTTT. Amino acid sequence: CASSHAGLAGDTQYF.

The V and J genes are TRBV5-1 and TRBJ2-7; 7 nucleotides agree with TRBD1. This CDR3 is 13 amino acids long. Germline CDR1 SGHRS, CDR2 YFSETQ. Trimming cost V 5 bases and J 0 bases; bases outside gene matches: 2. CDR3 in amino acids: CASRGQVSYEQYF. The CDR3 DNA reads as TGCGCCAGCAGAGGACAGGTCTCCTACGAGCAGTACTTC.

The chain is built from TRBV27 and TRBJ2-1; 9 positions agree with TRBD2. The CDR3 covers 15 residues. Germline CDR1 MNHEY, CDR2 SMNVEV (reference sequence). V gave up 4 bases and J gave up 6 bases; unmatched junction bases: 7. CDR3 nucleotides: TGTGCCAGCAGTTGGGCGACTAGCGGTGGCAATGAGCAGTTCTTC. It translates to CASSWATSGGNEQFF.

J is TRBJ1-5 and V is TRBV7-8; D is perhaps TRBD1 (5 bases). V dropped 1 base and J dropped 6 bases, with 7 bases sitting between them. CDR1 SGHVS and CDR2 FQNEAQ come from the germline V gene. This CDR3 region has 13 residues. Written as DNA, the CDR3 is TGTGCCAGCAGCTTAGGGGGCGGTCAGCCCCAGCATTTT. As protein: CASSLGGGQPQHF.

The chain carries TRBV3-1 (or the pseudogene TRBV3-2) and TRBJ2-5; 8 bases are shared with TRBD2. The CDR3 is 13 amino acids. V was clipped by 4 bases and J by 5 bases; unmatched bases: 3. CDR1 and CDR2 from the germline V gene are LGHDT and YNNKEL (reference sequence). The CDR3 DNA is TGTGCCAGCAGCCCCGGGAGGGCGGAGACCCAGTACTTC. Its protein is CASSPGRAETQYF.